This T cell receptor beta chain emerged from a study of blood T cell repertoires in COVID-19. About the research overall: Samples representing acute and convalescent COVID-19 were sourced from the United States, Italy and Spain.

Assay: immunoSEQ multiplex PCR; the TCRdb copy retains only in-frame clones and omits some. The table records under 200,000 clones, roughly nine tenths of them present only once. The CDR3 runs to 14 residues. V lost 4 bases, J lost 6 bases, and 14 bases lay in between. Germline V gene lookup returns CDR1 WSHSY and CDR2 SAAADI. The chain is built from TRBV10-2 and TRBJ2-3, with D perhaps matching TRBD1 (5 bases). This TCR was sampled from an older man with active or convalescent COVID-19. Sequencing was performed on peripheral blood. The CDR3 spells CASSGLGAMDTQYF. The CDR3 DNA reads TGCGCCAGCAGTGGCCTAGGGGCCATGGATACGCAGTATTTT.